The present TCR beta chain was sequenced within a study of blood T cell repertoires in COVID-19. Clones were read by immunoSEQ multiplex PCR, and TCRdb kept only the in-frame ones, dropping some. The table lists fewer than 300,000 clones, 75% to 95% of them singletons. Donors were grouped by their self-reported clinical history. The V gene's germline CDR1 is KGHDR and CDR2 SFDVKD. V lost 2 bases and J lost 1, with 11 bases in between. The CDR3 sequence is 15 residues long. The TCR sequence derives from a woman aged 25-40 years who had recovered from COVID-19. The J gene is TRBJ2-7, the V gene TRBV24-1; D not certain. The sequenced sample was PBMCs or T cells enriched from blood (not recorded which). CDR3 in amino acids: CATSDSKQASYEQYF. CDR3 DNA sequence: TGTGCCACCAGTGATTCTAAGCAAGCATCCTACGAGCAGTACTTC.